This TCR beta chain was captured in a study of blood T cell repertoires in COVID-19. For the study at large: The origin of the acute and convalescent COVID-19 samples was the United States, Italy and Spain.

The CDR3 has 16 residues. Germline trimming cut 6 bases from V and 3 bases from J; bases unmatched to any gene: 7. Germline CDR1 LNHDA, CDR2 SQIVND (reference sequence). Original processing methods: Amplification with reference gene primers provided the estimates of nucleated cell counts. Produced via immunoSEQ multiplex PCR; TCRdb's table is partial and in-frame only. V and J calls and clone size come straight from that table; D and trimming were deduced from the DNA. Of about 330,000 clones in the sample, 89% were seen once. The source is a man aged 18 to 29 who had recovered from COVID-19. The sample comprised peripheral blood. The chain employs TRBV19 and TRBJ1-6; 8 bases match TRBD1. The CDR3 reads CASRNGQGSYNSPLHF. The CDR3 coding sequence is TGTGCCAGTAGGAACGGACAGGGAAGCTATAATTCACCCCTCCACTTT.